These 11 T cell receptor beta chains were sequenced from one sample in a study of cytomegalovirus exposure and HLA in healthy donors. The PCR used 60 Vbeta and 13 Jbeta primers. Measured with immunoSEQ multiplex PCR; TCRdb has only the in-frame clones, and not every one. The table includes approximately 160,000 clones, over 65% detected once. Sequenced: PBMCs. These receptors were taken from a woman in her forties in good health and CMV-seropositive.

The V gene is TRBV7-9, the J gene TRBJ2-5; tentatively, D is TRBD1 (6 bases). Trimming stripped 5 bases from V and 2 bases from J, with 12 bases between. Germline CDR1 is SEHNR and CDR2 is FQNEAQ (reference sequence). The CDR3 is 14 amino acids. The CDR3 sequence is CASSIRDKQETQYF. The DNA of the CDR3 is TGTGCCAGCAGCATCCGGGACAAACAAGAGACCCAGTACTTC.

The J gene is TRBJ2-4, the V gene TRBV20-1; D not resolved. Per the germline V gene, CDR1 is DFQATT and CDR2 is SNEGSKA (reference sequence). Trimming took 6 bases from V and 9 from J, leaving 9 bases between them. This CDR3 region has 10 residues. CDR3 sequence reads: CSAGPGIQYF. The CDR3 DNA reads TGCAGTGCCGGTCCTGGCATTCAGTACTTC.

This clone was observed a handful of times. The chain employs TRBV15 and TRBJ2-1; D is possibly TRBD2 (5 bases). Germline V lookup: CDR1 LNHNV, CDR2 YYDKDF (reference sequence). The CDR3 is made up of 13 amino acids. Trimming cost V 0 bases and J 16 bases, with 16 bases left between them. The CDR3 coding sequence is TGTGCCACCAGCAGAGATCGGAACAGAGGGATATTCTTC. Protein sequence: CATSRDRNRGIFF.

The CDR3 nucleotides read TGTGCCAGCCGGGAGGGGGTGGGCCATTACGAGCAGTACTTC. Its protein is CASREGVGHYEQYF. The chain couples TRBV6-1 to TRBJ2-7; TRBD2 aligns across 8 bases. The CDR3 is 14 residues long. Trimming took 8 bases from V and 4 from J; bases not matched to a gene: 10. Germline lookup yields CDR1 MNHNS and CDR2 SASEGT.

The V gene is TRBV19, the J gene TRBJ1-5; 8 bases agree with TRBD1. With 10 bases clipped from V and 4 bases from J, the junction kept 3 bases outside the gene matches. The CDR3 consists of 12 residues. CDR1 is LNHDA and CDR2 is SQIVND in the germline V gene (reference sequence). The CDR3 nucleotides read TGTGCCACCAGACAGGGGAATCAGCCCCAGCATTTT. Translation gives CATRQGNQPQHF.

The gene calls are TRBV5-4 and TRBJ2-2; 13 bases align to TRBD2. This CDR3 is 18 amino acids long. Germline V lookup: CDR1 SGHNT, CDR2 YYREEE (reference sequence). The V and J ends lost 4 bases and 4 bases, in that order; junction bases with no gene match: 10. The CDR3 bases are TGTGCCAGCAGCAAAGCTAGACTAGCGGGAGGCACCACCGGGGAGCTGTTTTTT. Translated: CASSKARLAGGTTGELFF.

V is TRBV7-2 and J is TRBJ2-5, with a weak D call TRBD1 (6 bases). There are 14 residues in the CDR3. Germline CDR1 is SGHTA and CDR2 is FQGNSA. The V and J ends lost 5 bases and 1 base respectively, with 11 bases between them. The CDR3 reads CASSLQGIQETQYF. The CDR3 DNA follows: TGTGCCAGCAGCCTACAGGGCATCCAAGAGACCCAGTACTTC.

This clone was seen a few times. The rearrangement links TRBV5-4 to TRBJ2-6; 13 bases match TRBD2. The CDR3 consists of 17 residues. The J segment lost 1 base and the V segment lost 5 bases, leaving 3 bases of the junction unmatched. The germline CDR1 and CDR2 sequences are SGHNT and YYREEE (reference sequence). The CDR3 loop reads CASSPGLAGSGANVLTF. In DNA, the CDR3 is TGTGCCAGCAGTCCGGGACTAGCGGGATCTGGGGCCAACGTCCTGACTTTC.

This chain connects TRBV27 to TRBJ1-6, with D maybe TRBD1 (6 bases). V was pared by 8 bases and J by 0 bases, with 17 bases between. This CDR3 is built from 17 residues. Germline V lookup: CDR1 MNHEY, CDR2 SMNVEV (reference sequence). The CDR3 coding sequence is TGTGCCAGCCAGGGGATTATCGAGGGCTCCTATAATTCACCCCTCCACTTT. It is translated as CASQGIIEGSYNSPLHF.

The chain combines TRBV7-2 with TRBJ1-6; unclear D gene. Trimming removed 5 bases at V and 9 bases at J, with 8 bases between. CDR1 is SGHTA, CDR2 FQGNSA, per germline. This CDR3 spans 12 amino acids. CDR3 residues: CASSHRGSPLHF. For the CDR3, the DNA is TGTGCCAGCAGCCATAGAGGTTCACCCCTCCACTTT.

The chain uses TRBV5-1 and TRBJ1-2, with D possibly being TRBD1 (5 bases). The CDR3 is 13 residues long. From germline, CDR1 is SGHRS and CDR2 YFSETQ. V was pared by 7 bases and J by 2 bases, with 12 bases between. This CDR3 reads CASRVTENYGYTF. CDR3 nucleotides: TGCGCCAGCCGTGTGACAGAGAACTATGGCTACACCTTC.